The rows below give T cell receptor beta chains drawn from one sample of a study of control samples from healthy donors and cancer patients. Profiled with immunoSEQ multiplex PCR; TCRdb holds only in-frame clones, not every one. The sample contains roughly 29,000 clones, around 80% of which appear only once. Sequenced material: PBMCs. These receptors came from a man aged 60 to 75 with head and neck cancer. Each CDR3 is given with its conserved first and last residue. A D gene is named only where the DNA matches it firmly. Size tells how often a clone was seen (once, few, many) or the class of an expanded clone, and some rows leave it out.

-,TRBV12-3/TRBV12-4,-,TRBJ1-5,CASSLVGNQPQHF,TGTGCCAGCAGTTTAGTCGGCAATCAGCCCCAGCATTTT
-,TRBV6-2/TRBV6-3,-,TRBJ1-1,CASSYHYSATEAFF,TGTGCCAGCAGTTATCACTACAGCGCCACTGAAGCTTTCTTT
-,TRBV6-5,-,TRBJ2-7,CASSYEAFSYEQYF,TGTGCCAGCAGTTACGAGGCGTTCTCCTACGAGCAGTACTTC
-,TRBV2,-,TRBJ2-7,CASSELRMGNGIPYEQYF,TGTGCCAGCAGTGAATTGAGGATGGGGAATGGGATCCCCTACGAGCAGTACTTC
-,TRBV13,few,TRBJ2-7,CASSLGRLDEQYF,TGTGCCAGCAGCTTGGGGAGGTTGGACGAGCAGTACTTC
TRBD1,TRBV5-5,-,TRBJ2-3,CASSSGTGTDTQYF,TGTGCCAGCAGCTCCGGGACAGGCACAGATACGCAGTATTTT
TRBD1,TRBV6-5,-,TRBJ2-7,CASSSGTGGREQYF,TGTGCCAGCAGTTCCGGGACAGGGGGCCGCGAGCAGTACTTC
-,TRBV19,-,TRBJ1-5,CASSIVVDNQPQHF,TGTGCCAGTAGTATAGTTGTGGACAATCAGCCCCAGCATTTT
-,TRBV27,-,TRBJ1-4,CASSRLPHPRATNEKLFF,TGTGCCAGCAGTCGCCTTCCACACCCGAGAGCAACTAATGAAAAACTGTTTTTT
-,TRBV28,-,TRBJ1-2,CASSFWNGDYGYTF,TGTGCCAGCAGTTTCTGGAACGGCGACTATGGCTACACCTTC
-,TRBV18,-,TRBJ1-4,CASSPPTPTNEKLFF,TGTGCCAGCTCACCCCCGACACCAACTAATGAAAAACTGTTTTTT
-,TRBV5-1,-,TRBJ1-2,CASSLGDRHHGYTF,TGCGCCAGCAGCTTAGGAGATCGTCACCACGGCTACACCTTC
TRBD1,TRBV28,-,TRBJ1-2,CASSLLGGQIRMYGYTF,TGTGCCAGCAGTTTATTAGGGGGACAGATTCGTATGTATGGCTACACCTTC
TRBD2,TRBV2,few,TRBJ2-1,CASRGSSGPYNEQFF,TGTGCCAGCAGGGGGTCTAGCGGCCCCTACAATGAGCAGTTCTTC
TRBD2,TRBV11-2,-,TRBJ2-2,CASSPLSGRGTGELFF,TGTGCCAGCAGCCCCTTAAGCGGGAGGGGCACCGGGGAGCTGTTTTTT
-,TRBV18,-,TRBJ1-1,CASSPEAGAITEAFF,TGTGCCAGCTCACCCGAGGCAGGGGCTATCACTGAAGCTTTCTTT
TRBD2,TRBV7-2,-,TRBJ2-1,CASTLAGGSSYNEQFF,TGTGCCAGCACCCTAGCGGGAGGGTCCTCCTACAATGAGCAGTTCTTC
-,TRBV21-1,-,TRBJ2-3,CASSIEQGSSTDTQYF,TGTGCCAGCAGTATTGAGCAGGGGTCAAGCACAGATACGCAGTATTTT
-,TRBV6-5,-,TRBJ1-5,CASRQDRTPRQPQHF,TGTGCCAGCAGGCAAGACAGGACCCCTCGGCAGCCCCAGCATTTT
TRBD2,TRBV4-1,-,TRBJ2-2,CASSQDPLAGVTGELFF,TGCGCCAGCAGCCAAGATCCCCTAGCGGGAGTTACCGGGGAGCTGTTTTTT
-,TRBV6-5,-,TRBJ1-1,CASTLSGPNTEAFF,TGTGCCAGCACCCTCTCGGGGCCGAACACTGAAGCTTTCTTT
TRBD2,TRBV5-1,-,TRBJ2-3,CASSPGLAGTDTQYF,TGCGCCAGCAGCCCTGGACTAGCGGGCACAGATACGCAGTATTTT
TRBD2,TRBV6-5,-,TRBJ2-3,CATREAGWDTQYF,TGTGCCACCCGGGAGGCAGGGTGGGATACGCAGTATTTT
TRBD2,TRBV7-2,-,TRBJ2-2,CASSVRGEVLFF,TGTGCCAGCAGCGTACGGGGGGAGGTGCTGTTTTTT
-,TRBV28,-,TRBJ2-5,CASSLLIGTFETQYF,TGTGCCAGCAGTCTGCTGATCGGGACATTCGAGACCCAGTACTTC
TRBD2,TRBV4-1,-,TRBJ2-2,CASSLGLAGDSTGELFF,TGCGCCAGCAGCCTGGGACTAGCGGGAGATAGTACCGGGGAGCTGTTTTTT
TRBD2,TRBV28,-,TRBJ2-3,CASSALPGLADSDTQYF,TGTGCCAGCAGTGCCCTACCGGGACTAGCGGATTCAGATACGCAGTATTTT
TRBD1,TRBV29-1,-,TRBJ2-7,CSVGRTGGYEQYF,TGCAGCGTTGGTAGGACAGGGGGCTACGAGCAGTACTTC
-,TRBV7-2,-,TRBJ2-7,CASSLQGAYEQYF,TGTGCCAGCAGCCTCCAGGGTGCCTACGAGCAGTACTTC
-,TRBV30,-,TRBJ1-6,CAWSPGTGNSPLHF,TGTGCCTGGAGTCCGGGGACCGGTAATTCACCCCTCCACTTT
-,TRBV6-5,-,TRBJ1-1,CASRRQGENTEAFF,TGTGCCAGCAGGAGGCAGGGTGAGAACACTGAAGCTTTCTTT
-,TRBV7-2,-,TRBJ2-5,CASSFGGMWQETQYF,TGTGCCAGCAGCTTCGGCGGGATGTGGCAAGAGACCCAGTACTTC
TRBD2,TRBV6-4,-,TRBJ2-3,CASSDSSGAADTQYF,TGTGCCAGCAGTGACTCGAGCGGGGCAGCAGATACGCAGTATTTT
-,TRBV6-5,-,TRBJ2-7,CASRRTGVHSYEQYF,TGTGCCAGCAGGCGAACAGGTGTACACTCCTACGAGCAGTACTTC
-,TRBV9,-,TRBJ1-2,CASNEGQSGRGYGYTF,TGTGCCAGCAATGAAGGTCAATCGGGAAGGGGGTATGGCTACACCTTC
TRBD1,TRBV2,-,TRBJ2-3,CASRIGTGYADTQYF,TGTGCCAGCAGGATCGGGACAGGGTATGCAGATACGCAGTATTTT
-,TRBV11-1,-,TRBJ2-3,CASSFGGDRADTQYF,TGTGCCAGCAGCTTTGGTGGGGATAGGGCAGATACGCAGTATTTT
TRBD2,TRBV7-2,few,TRBJ2-1,CASMGLADEQFF,TGTGCCAGCATGGGACTAGCGGATGAGCAGTTCTTC
-,TRBV7-8,-,TRBJ2-7,CASSSPATYEQYF,TGTGCCAGCAGCTCTCCCGCCACCTACGAGCAGTACTTC
-,TRBV27,-,TRBJ2-1,CASSPTTVSSYNEQFF,TGTGCCAGCAGCCCTACGACTGTGAGCTCCTACAATGAGCAGTTCTTC
-,TRBV11-2,-,TRBJ2-7,CASSPQAGAGGAYEQYF,TGTGCCAGCAGCCCCCAGGCCGGGGCCGGAGGGGCCTACGAGCAGTACTTC
-,TRBV10-3,-,TRBJ2-3,CAISSHPGGTDTQYF,TGTGCCATCAGCAGCCACCCAGGGGGCACAGATACGCAGTATTTT
TRBD2,TRBV5-1,-,TRBJ2-7,CASSLAVQERSGSSYEQYF,TGCGCCAGCAGCTTGGCCGTACAGGAGCGTAGCGGGAGCTCCTACGAGCAGTACTTC
-,TRBV6-5,few,TRBJ2-7,CASSYSTEQYF,TGTGCCAGCAGTTACTCGACCGAGCAGTACTTC
-,TRBV30,-,TRBJ1-5,CAWSRGADSNQPQHF,TGTGCCTGGAGTCGGGGTGCAGATAGCAATCAGCCCCAGCATTTT
-,TRBV7-8,-,TRBJ2-3,CASSPNPFTGRESDTQYF,TGTGCCAGCAGCCCCAACCCCTTTACCGGGAGAGAATCAGATACGCAGTATTTT
TRBD1,TRBV28,-,TRBJ2-7,CALGTARGEQYF,TGTGCCTTGGGGACAGCTCGGGGCGAGCAGTACTTC
-,TRBV6-5,few,TRBJ2-7,CASSLGGGEQYF,TGTGCCAGCAGTTTGGGGGGTGGCGAGCAGTACTTC
-,TRBV24-1,-,TRBJ2-5,CATSDPHRDAVRETQYF,TGTGCCACCAGTGACCCTCACCGGGACGCCGTCCGAGAGACCCAGTACTTC
-,TRBV12-3/TRBV12-4,medium-sized,TRBJ1-5,CASRWGSNQPQHF,TGTGCCAGCAGGTGGGGGAGCAATCAGCCCCAGCATTTT
TRBD1,TRBV7-2,-,TRBJ1-5,CASSTGTGVQPQHF,TGTGCCAGCAGCACGGGGACAGGAGTTCAGCCCCAGCATTTT
TRBD2,TRBV4-1,-,TRBJ2-7,CASSQAGTSGAYEQYF,TGCGCCAGCAGCCAGGCCGGGACTAGCGGGGCCTACGAGCAGTACTTC
-,TRBV29-1,-,TRBJ2-3,CSVEGLAASTDTQYF,TGCAGCGTTGAAGGTTTAGCGGCTAGCACAGATACGCAGTATTTT
TRBD1,TRBV7-2,-,TRBJ1-5,CASSLGTGGSNQPQHF,TGTGCCAGCAGCTTAGGGACAGGGGGAAGCAATCAGCCCCAGCATTTT
TRBD1,TRBV29-1,-,TRBJ1-2,CSVEGLGLTGYRGYTF,TGCAGCGTTGAAGGTCTGGGGCTGACAGGGTACCGGGGCTACACCTTC
-,TRBV7-8,-,TRBJ1-1,CAILAGGTEAFF,TGTGCCATCTTGGCGGGGGGCACTGAAGCTTTCTTT
-,TRBV7-3,-,TRBJ2-1,CASSFRQGNNEQFF,TGTGCCAGCAGCTTTCGCCAAGGCAACAATGAGCAGTTCTTC
TRBD1,TRBV6-5,-,TRBJ2-7,CASSFSGTAYEQYF,TGTGCCAGCAGTTTTTCCGGGACAGCCTACGAGCAGTACTTC